The 24 T cell receptor beta chains presented below share a single source sample, sequenced in a study of PD-L1 blockade in urothelial cancer (dated by TCRdb to between 2016 and 2019). The sample's time point label, decoded: peripheral blood 6 weeks after treatment start. The library came from the immunoSEQ multiplex PCR assay. TCRdb re-hosts the immuneACCESS table, in-frame sequences only. Its copies lack some clones; in the studies checked, an unresolved V gene accounts for under half of them, and the cause for the rest is not known. This sample has around 93,000 clones in its table, and approximately 82% of those were observed once. About 8.4% of the sample lies in the top ten. Sample: PBMCs, taken around atezolizumab (anti-PD-L1) treatment. These receptors originate from an older man with urothelial cancer.

This rearrangement joins TRBV11-2 to TRBJ2-3; the D is unclear. The germline V gene encodes CDR1 SGHAT and CDR2 FQNNGV. The length of the CDR3 is 13 residues. Trimming removed 4 bases from V and 2 bases from J, with 7 bases in between. The CDR3 DNA reads TGTGCCAGCAGCTCACAGATCACAGATACGCAGTATTTT. It codes for CASSSQITDTQYF.

The chain links TRBV5-1 to TRBJ2-7; 7 bases are shared with TRBD1. Germline V gene data show CDR1 as SGHRS and CDR2 as YFSETQ. This CDR3 region has 13 residues. The V gene end was trimmed by 4 bases and the J gene end by 5 bases; junction bases not matched to a gene: 6. This CDR3 reads CASSPGQFDEQYF. DNA for the CDR3: TGCGCCAGCAGCCCGGGACAGTTCGACGAGCAGTACTTC.

The gene calls are TRBV6-1 and TRBJ2-3; D unresolved. This CDR3 has 14 amino acids. Between the trimmed V and J ends, which lost 4 bases and 0 bases, there was a span of 8 bases. The germline V gene encodes CDR1 MNHNS and CDR2 SASEGT. The chain's CDR3 is CASSVSTSTDTQYF. DNA of the CDR3: TGTGCCAGCAGTGTGAGCACTAGCACAGATACGCAGTATTTT.

The CDR3 nucleotides read TGTGCCACCGGAGGACAGGGAATGTATACGCAGTATTTT. This sequence encodes CATGGQGMYTQYF. J is TRBJ2-3 and V is TRBV6-1; 8 bases match TRBD1. Germline V gene data show CDR1 as MNHNS and CDR2 as SASEGT. V trimming: 10 bases; J trimming: 7 bases; junction bases outside the gene matches: 10. The CDR3 is 13 amino acids.

The V gene is TRBV6-1, the J gene TRBJ2-5; TRBD2 matches 8 bases. J gave up 2 bases and V 6 bases, and 5 bases lay outside the gene matches. The germline V gene has CDR1 MNHNS and CDR2 SASEGT. This CDR3 has 14 residues. The CDR3 here is CASRNSGVQETQYF. As DNA, the CDR3 is TGTGCCAGCAGGAATAGCGGGGTTCAAGAGACCCAGTACTTC.

This chain links TRBV19 with TRBJ1-3; TRBD1 agrees at 10 bases. The CDR3 extends over 16 amino acids. The V segment lost 1 base and the J segment 2 bases; nucleotides outside the gene matches: 2. Germline lookup yields CDR1 LNHDA and CDR2 SQIVND (reference sequence). CDR3: CASSIGTGGPGNTIYF. The DNA of the CDR3 is TGTGCCAGTAGTATAGGGACAGGGGGACCTGGAAACACCATATATTTT.

The chain uses TRBV7-6 and TRBJ2-3, with 10 nucleotides matching TRBD2. CDR3 size: 20 residues. With 5 bases clipped from V and 7 bases from J, the junction kept 24 bases outside the gene matches. Germline CDR1 and CDR2: SGHVS and FNYEAQ. CDR3: CASSISPAGGKFSVLNTQYF. CDR3 in DNA: TGTGCCAGCAGCATTAGCCCAGCGGGGGGGAAGTTTTCTGTTTTAAATACGCAGTATTTT.

The gene calls are TRBV18 and TRBJ1-1; D possibly corresponds to TRBD1 (5 bases). CDR1 and CDR2 from the germline V gene are KGHSH and LQKENI. The CDR3 is made up of 15 amino acids. V dropped 3 bases and J dropped 1 base, with 12 bases sitting between them. The CDR3 nucleotides read TGTGCCAGCTCACCTTCCCCCAGGGAGAACACTGAAGCTTTCTTT. It specifies CASSPSPRENTEAFF.

The CDR3: CAWSPQREAYEQYF. CDR3 DNA sequence: TGTGCCTGGAGCCCGCAGCGGGAGGCCTACGAGCAGTACTTC. This chain links TRBV30 with TRBJ2-7; 9 bases are shared with TRBD2. V lost 3 bases and J lost 2; bases outside the gene matches: 5. The CDR3 loop spans 14 amino acids. Germline V CDR1 and CDR2: GTSNPN, SVGIG (reference sequence).

V usage is TRBV27 and J usage is TRBJ1-2, with D tentatively TRBD1 (6 bases). The CDR3 covers 16 residues. V lost 4 bases, J lost 9 bases, and 24 bases lay in between. Germline V gene data show CDR1 as MNHEY and CDR2 as SMNVEV (reference sequence). CDR3 amino acids: CASSSELQGFIGSYTF. In DNA form, the CDR3 reads TGTGCCAGCAGTTCAGAACTACAGGGATTTATAGGTAGCTACACCTTC.

This sequence joins TRBV6-5 and TRBJ2-2, with D unclear. This CDR3 is 14 amino acids long. V was cut by 0 bases and J by 6 bases, with 8 bases left in between. Germline V CDR1 and CDR2: MNHEY, SVGAGI. The chain's CDR3 is CASSYSVGSGELFF. DNA of the CDR3: TGTGCCAGCAGTTACTCGGTCGGTTCCGGGGAGCTGTTTTTT.

V is TRBV7-2 and J is TRBJ2-7, with TRBD1 matching 10 bases. Trimming took 6 bases from V and 7 from J; bases not matched to a gene: 9. The CDR3 is 14 residues long. CDR1 is SGHTA, CDR2 FQGNSA, per germline. CDR3 sequence reads: CASSTTGGANEQYF. The CDR3 DNA reads as TGTGCCAGCAGTACGACAGGGGGCGCGAATGAGCAGTACTTC.

This chain links TRBV15 with TRBJ1-1, with unresolved D. V was trimmed by 8 bases and J by 5 bases, leaving 18 bases between them. In germline, CDR1 is LNHNV, CDR2 YYDKDF (reference sequence). The CDR3 sequence is 14 residues long. Here the CDR3 reads CATRSGGSRTEAFF. DNA for the CDR3: TGTGCCACCCGTTCGGGAGGTTCTCGGACTGAAGCTTTCTTT.

This clone was picked up a small number of times. The chain joins TRBV4-2 to TRBJ1-4; possibly TRBD1 for D (6 bases). The ends were cut back, 0 bases at V and 8 bases at J, with 10 bases in the middle. This CDR3 comprises 14 residues. The germline CDR1 and CDR2 sequences are LGHNA and YNFKEQ. As DNA, the CDR3 is TGTGCCAGCAGCCAAGATCAGGGGATAGAAAAACTGTTTTTT. The encoded protein is CASSQDQGIEKLFF.

The genes are TRBV6-5 and TRBJ2-2; TRBD1 agrees at 10 bases. This CDR3 comprises 15 residues. After removal of 6 bases from V and 1 base from J, the junction contained 2 bases not matched to a gene. Germline CDR1 and CDR2: MNHEY and SVGAGI. CDR3 amino acids: CASSGTGENTGELFF. CDR3 sequence (DNA): TGTGCCAGCAGCGGGACAGGGGAGAACACCGGGGAGCTGTTTTTT.

J is TRBJ2-3 and V is TRBV9; 11 bases agree with TRBD2. CDR1 is SGDLS and CDR2 is YYNGEE in the germline V gene. CDR3 length: 17 residues. V shed 0 bases and J 0 bases; nucleotides not matched to a gene: 3. The CDR3 reads CASSVGLAGGSTDTQYF. The CDR3 DNA is TGTGCCAGCAGCGTAGGTCTAGCGGGGGGAAGCACAGATACGCAGTATTTT.

This chain links TRBV4-3 with TRBJ2-1; 7 positions match TRBD1. CDR1 is LGHNA, CDR2 YSLEER, per germline. The V segment lost 3 bases and the J segment 3 bases; nucleotides outside the gene matches: 8. The CDR3 runs to 16 residues. The CDR3 loop is CASSHSWAGGYNEQFF. CDR3 DNA: TGCGCCAGCAGCCACTCTTGGGCAGGGGGCTACAATGAGCAGTTCTTC.

This clone was recorded once. The J gene is TRBJ2-7, the V gene TRBV7-9; TRBD2 matches 8 bases. V dropped 3 bases and J dropped 0; count of bases not matched to a gene: 13. The CDR3 consists of 18 residues. Per the germline V gene, CDR1 is SEHNR and CDR2 is FQNEAQ (reference sequence). The CDR3 sequence is CASSFPGGERTSSYEQYF. CDR3 nucleotide sequence: TGTGCCAGCAGCTTTCCCGGGGGGGAACGGACAAGCTCCTACGAGCAGTACTTC.

The chain uses TRBV19 and TRBJ1-2; 10 bases align to TRBD1. Trimming cost V 7 bases and J 7 bases; bases outside gene matches: 15. This CDR3 is built from 16 residues. The germline CDR1 and CDR2 sequences are LNHDA and SQIVND (reference sequence). The CDR3 DNA reads TGTGCCAGTACTCAACCTTGGGGACAGGGGATTTCTGGCTACACCTTC. It translates to CASTQPWGQGISGYTF.

CDR3: CASSPGTSGKHEQYF. CDR3 DNA: TGTGCCAGCAGCCCCGGGACTAGCGGGAAACACGAGCAGTACTTC. The chain is built from TRBV7-9 and TRBJ2-7; 13 bases line up with TRBD2. Trimming cost V 5 bases and J 5 bases; bases outside gene matches: 6. The CDR3 length is 15 residues. Germline loops: CDR1 SEHNR, CDR2 FQNEAQ (reference sequence).

The chain recombines TRBV10-3 with TRBJ2-5; 7 bases agree with TRBD1. Germline V gene data show CDR1 as ENHRY and CDR2 as SYGVKD. This CDR3 is built from 13 residues. V trimming: 2 bases; J trimming: 5 bases; junction bases outside the gene matches: 2. The CDR3 region has the DNA TGTGCCATCAGTGAGACAGGGGATGAGACCCAGTACTTC. Amino acids: CAISETGDETQYF.

This chain connects TRBV2 to TRBJ2-5; D is possibly TRBD1 (6 bases). The CDR3 totals 15 residues. V lost 0 bases and J 4 bases, leaving 12 bases between the germline ends. CDR1 and CDR2 (germline): SNHLY, FYNNEI. CDR3: CASSEAGARGETQYF. The CDR3 bases are TGTGCCAGCAGTGAAGCTGGCGCCAGGGGAGAGACCCAGTACTTC. Supplemented by reference TRBV2 and TRBJ2-5, the full variable domain reads EPEVTQTPSHQVTQMGQEVILRCVPISNHLYFYWYRQILGQKVEFLVSFYNNEISEKSEIFDDQFSVERPDGSNFTLKIRSTKLEDSAMYFCASSEAGARGETQYFGPGTRLLVL.

The rearrangement links TRBV7-2 to TRBJ2-7; 9 bases are a match to TRBD2. This CDR3 has 14 amino acids. The V and J ends lost 6 bases and 2 bases, in that order; junction bases with no gene match: 5. CDR1 and CDR2 from the germline V gene are SGHTA and FQGNSA. Written as DNA, the CDR3 is TGTGCCAGCAGTAAGGGACTAGCAACCTACGAGCAGTACTTC. This gives the protein CASSKGLATYEQYF.

The chain links TRBV5-1 to TRBJ2-1, with D perhaps TRBD1 (5 bases). With 1 base removed from V and 8 bases from J, the gap between germline ends came to 7 bases. The length of the CDR3 is 12 residues. Germline assignment: CDR1 SGHRS and CDR2 YFSETQ. CDR3 in amino acids: CASSLTGDEQFF. CDR3 nucleotide sequence: TGCGCCAGCAGCTTGACAGGCGATGAGCAGTTCTTC.